The sequence of this T cell receptor (beta chain) was determined in a study of radiotherapy plus CTLA-4 blockade in lung cancer (dated by TCRdb to 2016 to 2018). With respect to the entire study: Among enrolled patients, approximately 17% had an objective response and 30% to 40% reached disease control. On the study overall, not on this receptor specifically: The strongest predictors of response were reported to be early dynamic shifts in blood T cell clones along with a rise in serum interferon-beta following radiation. After treatment with radiotherapy and ipilimumab, TCR clones that originated in tumors expanded in peripheral blood.

Preparation of the library involved the immunoSEQ multiplex PCR assay. What TCRdb holds here is the immuneACCESS table cut down to in-frame rearrangements. Part of the clones is not present; checked against another copy, under half of the missing clones reflect an unresolved V gene, and the others are unexplained. The sample data list more than 95,000 clones, and 65% to 85% of these were observed just once. 2.8% of the sample is in the top ten clones. The CDR3, cysteine through phenylalanine, is 13 amino acids long. The kept DNA is CDR3 alone, 39 bases in frame from the first base. V is trimmed back by 3 bases and J by 7 bases, and the junction contains 2 bases that no gene match accounts for. As encoded in the germline V gene, CDR1 is MGHDK while CDR2 is SYGVNS. Focal radiation therapy combined with CTLA-4 blockade (ipilimumab) was tested in patients with chemo-refractory metastatic non-small-cell lung cancer.

Comment on this clone: Its target antigen remains unknown. The sample holds no much larger clone one base away, and base qualities are not on file.

Here the sequenced sample was peripheral blood, taken from a patient treated with radiotherapy plus ipilimumab. This sequence uses TRBV25-1 and TRBJ1-5, with 8 junctional bases fitting TRBD1. The receptor comes from a human donor with non-small cell lung cancer who had a partial response to radiotherapy plus ipilimumab. Some clones in this sample may be carry-over from other donors' samples. The CDR3 region has the sequence CASSDRGHQPQHF. The DNA sequence reads TGTGCCAGCAGTGACAGGGGGCACCAGCCCCAGCATTTT.